These 31 T cell receptor beta chains came from one sample sequenced in a study of regulatory T cells in long-lasting Graves disease. Time point defined: newly diagnosed GD, antithyroid drugs for less than 3 months. Construction of the TCR library relied on RNA isolated from PBMCs. Through Arm-PCR of CDR3 regions and iRepertoire HTBI primers, TCR beta libraries were built. One entry per CDR3 protein results from TCRdb running MiXCR on the multiplex PCR reads. The profile shows 600,000 to 650,000 distinct CDR3 sequences, under 20% of them singletons. These data were also filed under a second study, of T cells in Graves' hyperthyroidism and ophthalmopathy.

This specimen was peripheral blood mononuclear cells (PBMCs), taken at new diagnosis, from a patient treated with antithyroid drugs. The receptors were sampled from a woman in her twenties or thirties with Graves disease.

This clonotype has more than one count but fewer than ten. The chain combines TRBV5-1 with TRBJ1-1; D is possibly TRBD1 (5 bases). Trimming cost V 4 bases and J 5 bases, with 15 bases left between them. The length of the CDR3 is 14 residues. The germline V gene encodes CDR1 SGHRS and CDR2 YFSETQ. The CDR3 is CASSRGDPSTEAFF. The DNA for the CDR3 is TGCGCCAGCAGCCGGGGGGATCCGAGTACTGAAGCTTTCTTT.

This clonotype was recorded many times. The chain combines TRBV28 with TRBJ2-5; TRBD2 aligns across 7 bases. The J segment lost 5 bases and the V segment lost 6 bases, leaving 15 bases of the junction unmatched. The CDR3 runs to 16 residues. CDR1 is MDHEN and CDR2 is SYDVKM in the germline V gene. This CDR3 is CASRTPSGSKRETQYF. The CDR3 DNA reads as TGTGCCAGCAGGACACCTAGCGGATCTAAGAGGGAGACCCAGTACTTC.

Only a few counts were recorded for this clonotype. The V and J genes are TRBV4-1 and TRBJ2-7; possibly TRBD2 for D (5 bases). V was pared by 4 bases and J by 0 bases, with 16 bases between. Germline V CDR1 and CDR2: MGHRA, YSYEKL. This CDR3 comprises 16 residues. CDR3: CASSRGPSGSSYEQYF. The CDR3 nucleotides read TGCGCCAGCAGCCGCGGGCCAAGCGGAAGCTCCTACGAGCAGTACTTC.

This clonotype was counted only a few times. This chain connects TRBV14 to TRBJ2-4; D gene ambiguous. From germline, CDR1 is SGHDN and CDR2 FVKESK. V lost 3 bases to trimming and J lost 0 bases, with 9 bases between them. The CDR3 runs 15 residues. The CDR3 coding sequence is TGTGCCAGCAGCCAGAATGTTTTAGCCAAAAACATTCAGTACTTC. Translating gives CASSQNVLAKNIQYF.

This clonotype showed up many times. V gene TRBV7-9 combines with J gene TRBJ2-1, with 9 bases lining up with TRBD1. Germline V gives CDR1 SEHNR, CDR2 FQNEAQ (reference sequence). CDR3 length equals 18 residues. V lost 4 bases and J lost 1; bases outside the gene matches: 11. The chain's CDR3 is CASSWGQGRRGSYNEQFF. CDR3 bases: TGTGCCAGCAGCTGGGGACAGGGAAGGAGGGGATCCTACAATGAGCAGTTCTTC.

This clonotype was picked up many times. As DNA, the CDR3 is TGCAGTGCTGGACAGAGCTCCTACGAGCAGTACTTC. This gives the protein CSAGQSSYEQYF. This chain connects TRBV20-1 to TRBJ2-7, with D perhaps TRBD1 (6 bases). Germline loops: CDR1 DFQATT, CDR2 SNEGSKA (reference sequence). The V gene lost 5 bases and the J gene lost 0 bases, with 8 bases spanning the gap. The CDR3 runs to 12 residues.

This clonotype was observed a handful of times. The V and J genes are TRBV20-1 and TRBJ2-5; no reliable D call. The CDR3 extends over 14 amino acids. Per the germline V gene, CDR1 is DFQATT and CDR2 is SNEGSKA (reference sequence). Trimming took 5 bases from V and 7 from J, leaving 20 bases between them. The CDR3 protein is CSAHPPFGAGTQYF. The DNA for the CDR3 is TGCAGTGCTCATCCACCGTTTGGCGCAGGGACCCAGTACTTC.

This clonotype appeared a few times. The chain is built from TRBV2 and TRBJ2-3; D is perhaps TRBD1 (6 bases). The CDR3 length is 15 residues. V lost 7 bases, J lost 3 bases, and 17 bases lay in between. Germline values: CDR1 SNHLY, CDR2 FYNNEI. CDR3 DNA: TGTGCCAGCACCGAGTCAGGGGTTGGTACAGATACGCAGTATTTT. It yields the protein CASTESGVGTDTQYF. Looking up the rest from reference TRBV2 and TRBJ2-3 gives the full variable domain: EPEVTQTPSHQVTQMGQEVILRCVPISNHLYFYWYRQILGQKVEFLVSFYNNEISEKSEIFDDQFSVERPDGSNFTLKIRSTKLEDSAMYFCASTESGVGTDTQYFGPGTRLTVL.

This clonotype has a count of ten or more. The gene calls are TRBV7-3 and TRBJ2-1; 7 nucleotides match TRBD2. J gave up 7 bases and V 4 bases, and 4 bases lay outside the gene matches. Germline V gene data show CDR1 as SGHTA and CDR2 as FQGTGA. This CDR3 is 13 amino acids long. The CDR3 sequence: CASSSQLANEQFF. The CDR3 DNA follows: TGTGCCAGCAGCTCCCAACTAGCGAATGAGCAGTTCTTC.

This clonotype was seen only a few times. J is TRBJ2-7 and V is TRBV5-1; TRBD2 might be the D (6 bases). Looked up from germline, CDR1 is SGHRS and CDR2 is YFSETQ. This CDR3 has 14 amino acids. The V end was cut by 5 bases, the J end by 0 bases, with 12 bases between. DNA for the CDR3: TGCGCCAGCAGGGTCGTCGGGAGCTCCTACGAGCAGTACTTC. Its translation is CASRVVGSSYEQYF.

This clonotype has a count of ten or more. The V and J genes are TRBV7-8 and TRBJ2-1, with 9 bases lining up with TRBD2. The J call could be wrong; TRBJ2-5 is a better fit for the DNA end. This CDR3 region has 15 residues. Germline CDR1 reads SGHVS; CDR2 reads FQNEAQ. The CDR3 DNA reads as TGTGCCAGCAGCTTAAACCTAGCGGGACAAGAGACCCAGTACTTC. Its translation is CASSLNLAGQETQYF.

This chain connects TRBV7-9 to TRBJ2-5; D is uncertain. The CDR3 runs 12 residues. V dropped 7 bases and J dropped 13 bases, with 19 bases sitting between them. Looked up from germline, CDR1 is SEHNR and CDR2 is FQNEAQ (reference sequence). The CDR3 DNA sequence: TGTGCCAGCAACCCCCCTGGAGTCCAATCGTACTTC. Residues: CASNPPGVQSYF.

This clonotype has ten or more counts. The chain employs TRBV12-3 or TRBV12-4 and TRBJ2-7, with 9 positions matching TRBD1. With 5 bases clipped from V and 4 bases from J, the junction kept 12 bases outside the gene matches. The CDR3 is made up of 16 amino acids. The CDR3 is CASSPTTGGSSYEQYF. CDR3 coding DNA: TGTGCCAGCAGTCCAACGACAGGGGGTAGCTCATACGAGCAGTACTTC.

This clonotype was counted at least ten times. This sequence joins TRBV12-3 or TRBV12-4 and TRBJ1-5; D not resolved. With 6 bases removed from V and 0 bases from J, the gap between germline ends came to 9 bases. The CDR3 runs to 14 residues. The CDR3 DNA reads TGTGCCAGCAGAATGGACGGTAGCAATCAGCCCCAGCATTTT. Protein: CASRMDGSNQPQHF.

The sample holds many counts of this clonotype. This chain uses TRBV11-1 with TRBJ2-1; either TRBD1 or TRBD2 may fit D (5 bases each). CDR1 is SGHAT, CDR2 FQDESV, per germline (reference sequence). This CDR3 is built from 14 residues. Between the trimmed V and J ends, which lost 6 bases and 6 bases, there was a span of 15 bases. CDR3 amino acids: CASRGEARGNEQFF. DNA for the CDR3: TGTGCCAGCAGGGGGGAAGCTAGGGGCAATGAGCAGTTCTTC.

This rearrangement joins TRBV6-1 to TRBJ1-3; D is ambiguous. Trimming removed 5 bases at V and 2 bases at J, with 16 bases between. Germline CDR1 is MNHNS and CDR2 is SASEGT. This CDR3 is built from 16 residues. CDR3 sequence reads: CASSTRAPTPGNTIYF. CDR3 bases: TGTGCCAGCAGTACGCGGGCTCCAACCCCTGGAAACACCATATATTTT.

This clonotype has at least ten counts. The chain combines TRBV28 with TRBJ1-2, with no clear D. Per the germline V gene, CDR1 is MDHEN and CDR2 is SYDVKM. Trimming cost V 3 bases and J 7 bases, with 12 bases left between them. This CDR3 region has 13 residues. For the CDR3, the DNA is TGTGCCAGCAGTTTTCGGGTTTATAGTGGCTACACCTTC. This gives the protein CASSFRVYSGYTF.

This clonotype came up many times. CDR3 coding DNA: TGCAGTGCTAGAGAGGCTCTAGCGGTCACCTACAATGAGCAGTTCTTC. It is translated as CSAREALAVTYNEQFF. The chain joins TRBV20-1 to TRBJ2-1, with 7 nucleotides matching TRBD2. Germline trimming cut 0 bases from V and 2 bases from J; bases unmatched to any gene: 7. CDR3 length: 16 amino acids. Germline assignment: CDR1 DFQATT and CDR2 SNEGSKA (reference sequence).

This clonotype was detected a few times. The genes are TRBV18 and TRBJ2-5; the D gene is possibly TRBD2 (5 bases). The V gene's germline CDR1 is KGHSH and CDR2 LQKENI. This CDR3 has 15 residues. V was shortened by 0 bases and J by 5 bases, with 13 bases between the two germline ends. The CDR3: CASSPPGKRGETQYF. In DNA, the CDR3 is TGTGCCAGCTCACCACCGGGGAAGAGAGGGGAGACCCAGTACTTC.

This clonotype was counted a few times. The V call is TRBV30, the J call TRBJ1-2; D may be TRBD1 (6 bases). CDR1 is GTSNPN, CDR2 SVGIG, per germline (reference sequence). V was cut by 4 bases and J by 7 bases, with 10 bases left in between. CDR3 size: 11 residues. CDR3 sequence: CAWTGAAGYTF. The CDR3 nucleotides are TGTGCCTGGACAGGGGCGGCTGGCTACACCTTC.

This clonotype showed up just a few times. This chain uses TRBV30 with TRBJ2-4; possibly TRBD1 for D (6 bases). The DNA matches TRBJ2-5 better at its end, which makes the J call doubtful. The CDR3 is 13 amino acids. The V gene's germline CDR1 is GTSNPN and CDR2 SVGIG (reference sequence). CDR3 loop: CAWSKGDKETQYF. The DNA for the CDR3 is TGTGCCTGGAGTAAGGGGGACAAAGAGACCCAGTACTTC.

This clonotype was recorded at least ten times. This chain connects TRBV5-1 to TRBJ2-7, with D perhaps matching TRBD1 (5 bases). Germline values: CDR1 SGHRS, CDR2 YFSETQ. CDR3 size: 14 residues. Trimming took off 2 bases at V and 5 bases at J, with 14 bases between the two ends. CDR3 loop: CASSLEGAPHEQYF. In nucleotides, the CDR3 is TGCGCCAGCAGCTTAGAAGGGGCGCCTCACGAGCAGTACTTC.

There are many counts of this clonotype. The V call is TRBV7-2, the J call TRBJ1-1; weak D call: TRBD1 (5 bases). CDR1 SGHTA and CDR2 FQGNSA come from the germline V gene. This CDR3 region has 15 residues. V was cut by 2 bases and J by 6 bases, with 16 bases left in between. DNA of the CDR3: TGTGCCAGCAGCTTAACAGGTTCCGTGGGGCCTGAAGCTTTCTTT. It translates to CASSLTGSVGPEAFF.

The rearrangement links TRBV3-1 to TRBJ2-7; D is possibly TRBD2 (5 bases). The germline gives CDR1 LGHDT, CDR2 YNNKEL (reference sequence). The CDR3 extends over 13 amino acids. V was cut by 2 bases and J by 6 bases, with 11 bases left in between. The CDR3 protein is CASSQPGTGEQYF. DNA of the CDR3: TGTGCCAGCAGCCAACCGGGAACGGGCGAGCAGTACTTC.

The chain carries TRBV4-1 and TRBJ1-5; TRBD1 might be the D (5 bases). Deletions cut 1 base from V and 2 bases from J, with 15 bases between. This CDR3 has 17 amino acids. Germline CDR1 is MGHRA and CDR2 is YSYEKL. The CDR3 DNA reads as TGCGCCAGCAGCCAAGGACAGTCCCCCTTAGGCAATCAGCCCCAGCATTTT. As protein: CASSQGQSPLGNQPQHF.

The chain employs TRBV3-1 and TRBJ2-7, with D possibly matching TRBD1 (6 bases). This CDR3 is built from 13 residues. Germline CDR1 and CDR2: LGHDT and YNNKEL (reference sequence). V was pared by 4 bases and J by 4 bases, with 11 bases between. DNA of the CDR3: TGTGCCAGCAGCCGGGACACAGTATACGAGCAGTACTTC. Translating it yields CASSRDTVYEQYF.

This clonotype has only a few counts. A much larger clone is a single base away; this may be a read error. The CDR3 loop is CASSYTGGGTEAFF. The CDR3 DNA is TGTGCCAGCAGTTACACGGGGGGAGGCACTGAAGCTTTCTTT. The chain recombines TRBV6-2 or TRBV6-3 with TRBJ1-1; tentative D call: TRBD1 (5 bases). Trimming stripped 2 bases from V and 4 bases from J, with 11 bases between. Germline loops: CDR1 MNHEY, CDR2 SVGEGT. CDR3 length equals 14 residues.

In this sample, this clonotype turned up a few times. The CDR3: CASSLGRTQYEQFF. The CDR3 coding sequence is TGTGCCAGCAGCTTAGGGCGGACCCAATATGAGCAGTTCTTC. The rearrangement uses TRBV5-8 and TRBJ2-1; no clear D. Germline CDR1 and CDR2: SGHTS and YDEGEE. The CDR3 runs to 14 residues. Trimming cost V 2 bases and J 8 bases, with 14 bases left between them.

This clonotype came up many times. This chain connects TRBV6-2 or TRBV6-3 to TRBJ2-5; D is undetermined. The CDR3 length is 11 residues. Germline loops: CDR1 MNHEY, CDR2 SVGEGT. V lost 0 bases, J lost 7 bases, and 3 bases lay in between. CDR3 DNA: TGTGCCAGCAGTTACTCGGGGACCCAGTACTTC. Amino acids: CASSYSGTQYF.

In this sample, this clonotype turned up many times. The CDR3 region has the DNA TGCAGTGCTAGGCTAGCGGGAACAAGTCAAGAGACCCAGTACTTC. Translated, it gives CSARLAGTSQETQYF. The chain is built from TRBV20-1 and TRBJ2-5; TRBD2 agrees at 9 bases. Per germline, CDR1 DFQATT and CDR2 SNEGSKA (reference sequence). After removal of 3 bases from V and 2 bases from J, the junction contained 7 bases not matched to a gene. The CDR3 runs to 15 residues.

J is TRBJ1-6 and V is TRBV18, with TRBD1 as a possible D gene (6 bases). The CDR3 runs 15 residues. V was trimmed by 4 bases and J by 3 bases, leaving 10 bases between them. Germline CDR1 reads KGHSH; CDR2 reads LQKENI. The CDR3 sequence: CASSQDRNYNSPLHF. The CDR3 nucleotides read TGTGCCAGCTCACAGGACAGAAACTATAATTCACCCCTCCACTTT.